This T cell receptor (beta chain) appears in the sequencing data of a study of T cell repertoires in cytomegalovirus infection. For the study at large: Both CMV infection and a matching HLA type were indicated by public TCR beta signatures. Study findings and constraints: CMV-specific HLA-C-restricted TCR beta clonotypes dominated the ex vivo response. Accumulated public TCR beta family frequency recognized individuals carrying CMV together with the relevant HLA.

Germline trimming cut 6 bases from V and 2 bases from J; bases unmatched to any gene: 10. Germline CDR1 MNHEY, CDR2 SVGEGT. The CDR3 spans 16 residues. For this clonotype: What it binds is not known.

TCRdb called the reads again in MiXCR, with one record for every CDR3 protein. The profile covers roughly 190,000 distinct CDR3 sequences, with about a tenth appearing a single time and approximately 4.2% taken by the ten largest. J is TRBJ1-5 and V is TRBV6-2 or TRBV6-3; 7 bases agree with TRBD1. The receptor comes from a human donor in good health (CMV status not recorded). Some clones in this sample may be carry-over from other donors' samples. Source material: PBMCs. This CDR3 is CASSLLTGLGNQPQHF. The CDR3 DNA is TGTGCCAGCAGCCTCCTGACAGGGCTTGGCAATCAGCCCCAGCATTTT.